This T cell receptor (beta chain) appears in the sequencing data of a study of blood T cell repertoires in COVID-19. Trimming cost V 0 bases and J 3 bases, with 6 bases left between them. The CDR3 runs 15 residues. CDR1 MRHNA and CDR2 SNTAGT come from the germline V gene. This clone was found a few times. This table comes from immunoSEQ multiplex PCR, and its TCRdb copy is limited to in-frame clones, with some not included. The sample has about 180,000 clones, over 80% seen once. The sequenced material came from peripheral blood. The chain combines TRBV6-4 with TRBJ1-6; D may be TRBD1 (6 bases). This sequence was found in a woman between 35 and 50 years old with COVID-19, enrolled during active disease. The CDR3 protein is CASSDSGHYNSPLHF. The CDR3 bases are TGTGCCAGCAGTGACTCGGGACACTATAATTCACCCCTCCACTTT.